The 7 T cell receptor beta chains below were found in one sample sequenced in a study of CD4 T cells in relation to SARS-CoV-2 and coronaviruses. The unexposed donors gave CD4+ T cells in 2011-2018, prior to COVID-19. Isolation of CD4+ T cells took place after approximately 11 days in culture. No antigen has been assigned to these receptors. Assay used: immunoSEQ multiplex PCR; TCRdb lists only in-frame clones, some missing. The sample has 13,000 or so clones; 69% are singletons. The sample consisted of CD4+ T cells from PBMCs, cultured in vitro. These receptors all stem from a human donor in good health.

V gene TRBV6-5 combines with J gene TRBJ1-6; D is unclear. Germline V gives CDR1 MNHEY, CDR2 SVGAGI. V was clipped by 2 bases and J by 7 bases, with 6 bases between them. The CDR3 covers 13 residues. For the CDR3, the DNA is TGTGCCAGCAGTTACGCGGGGAATTCACCCCTCCACTTT. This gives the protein CASSYAGNSPLHF.

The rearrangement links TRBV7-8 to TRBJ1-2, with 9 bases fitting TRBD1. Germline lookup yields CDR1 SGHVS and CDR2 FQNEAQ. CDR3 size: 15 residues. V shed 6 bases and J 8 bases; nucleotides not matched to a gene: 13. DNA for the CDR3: TGTGCCAGCAGTCCCCGGGACAGGGTCGATCACGGCTACACCTTC. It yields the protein CASSPRDRVDHGYTF.

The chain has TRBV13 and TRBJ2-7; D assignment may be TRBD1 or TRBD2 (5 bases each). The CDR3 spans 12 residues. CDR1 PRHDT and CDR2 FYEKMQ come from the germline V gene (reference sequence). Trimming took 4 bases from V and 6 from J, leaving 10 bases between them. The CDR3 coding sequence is TGTGCCAGCAGCTCCTCCGGGGCCGAGCAGTACTTC. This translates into CASSSSGAEQYF.

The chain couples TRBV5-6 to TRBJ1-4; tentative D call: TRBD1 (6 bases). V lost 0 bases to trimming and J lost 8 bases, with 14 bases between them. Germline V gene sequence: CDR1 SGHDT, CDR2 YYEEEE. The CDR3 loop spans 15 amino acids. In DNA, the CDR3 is TGTGCCAGCAGCTTGGGGGGGGGCCGAATAGAAAAACTGTTTTTT. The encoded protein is CASSLGGGRIEKLFF.

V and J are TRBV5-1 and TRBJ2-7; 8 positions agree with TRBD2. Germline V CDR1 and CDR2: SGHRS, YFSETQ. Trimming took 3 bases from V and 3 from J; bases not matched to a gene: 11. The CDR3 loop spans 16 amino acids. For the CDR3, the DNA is TGCGCCAGCAGCTCCGGCGGGGGGACGGGTGTCTACGAGCAGTACTTC. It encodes CASSSGGGTGVYEQYF. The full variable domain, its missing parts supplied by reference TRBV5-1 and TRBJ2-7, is KAGVTQTPRYLIKTRGQQVTLSCSPISGHRSVSWYQQTPGQGLQFLFEYFSETQRNKGNFPGRFSGRQFSNSRSEMNVSTLELGDSALYLCASSSGGGTGVYEQYFGPGTRLTVT.

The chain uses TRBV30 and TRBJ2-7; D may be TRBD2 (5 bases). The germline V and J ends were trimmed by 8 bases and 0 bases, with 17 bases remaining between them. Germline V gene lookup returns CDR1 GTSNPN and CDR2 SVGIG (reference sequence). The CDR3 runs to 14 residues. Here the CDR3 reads CAGGGRPNSYEQYF. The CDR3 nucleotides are TGTGCCGGAGGTGGACGGCCGAACTCCTACGAGCAGTACTTC.

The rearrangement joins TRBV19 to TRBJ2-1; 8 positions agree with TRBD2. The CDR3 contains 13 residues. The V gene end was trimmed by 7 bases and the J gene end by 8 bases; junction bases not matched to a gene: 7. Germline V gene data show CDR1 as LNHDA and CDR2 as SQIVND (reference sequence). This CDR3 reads CASNRREDYEQFF. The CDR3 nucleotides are TGTGCCAGTAATAGGCGGGAGGACTATGAGCAGTTCTTC.